This T cell receptor (beta chain) appears in the sequencing data of a study of CD8+CD57+ T cells in acquired aplastic anemia. Study-level background: Across the sorted CD4+ and CD8+ cells, DNA amounts averaged approximately 3.1 ug.

All sequencing subjects had displayed CD8+CD57+ cell expansion on flow cytometry. Study results and caveats: Researchers report that about 28 CD8+ CDR3 sequences appeared in both patients and controls. Patients did not significantly differ from controls in CD8+ Simpson's diversity.

Germline CDR1 and CDR2: SGDLS and YYNGEE. Trimming cost V 3 bases and J 3 bases, with 15 bases left between them. CDR3 length: 15 amino acids. Researchers used genomic DNA as the template to profile TCR beta VDJ and CDR3. TCRdb reprocessed the reads via MiXCR and lists one record per CDR3 protein. This table holds around 200,000 distinct CDR3 sequences, around three fifths found once. In regard to this clonotype: The antigen remains undetermined.

Sequenced sample: sorted CD4+, CD8+, or CD8+CD57+ T cells (not recorded which) from PBMCs. The TCR comes from a human donor with aplastic anemia. The gene calls are TRBV9 and TRBJ1-1; tentative D call: TRBD1 (5 bases). The CDR3 sequence: CASSAGGTADTEAFF. The CDR3 DNA reads as TGTGCCAGCAGCGCGGGGGGGACCGCTGACACTGAAGCTTTCTTT.